This entry features one T cell receptor (beta chain) sequence. The data are from a study of control samples from healthy donors and cancer patients. The germline V gene has CDR1 MNHEY and CDR2 SVGEGT. The trim removed 3 bases at V and 4 bases at J, leaving 17 bases unmatched. The CDR3 loop spans 20 amino acids. The protocol was immunoSEQ multiplex PCR, while the TCRdb copy is restricted to in-frame clones and leaves out a portion. Of around 190,000 clones listed, 90% to 95% are singletons. The source is a man aged 25-45 years in good health. Sequenced input: blood. The chain is built from TRBV6-2 or TRBV6-3 and TRBJ2-5, with 13 bases fitting TRBD2. The CDR3 loop is CASSYRTSGGADEIGETQYF. CDR3 nucleotide sequence: TGTGCCAGCAGTTATCGAACTAGCGGGGGGGCCGATGAGATTGGAGAGACCCAGTACTTC.